Listed below are T cell receptor beta chains from one sample, sequenced in a study of cytomegalovirus exposure and HLA in healthy donors. This table comes from immunoSEQ multiplex PCR, and its TCRdb copy is limited to in-frame clones, with some not included. The table shows roughly 150,000 clones, with 80% occurring only once. The sample comprised PBMCs. The receptors come from a man aged 25 to 40 in good health and CMV-seronegative. The CDR3 runs from the conserved cysteine through the conserved F or W. Each record gives: D gene, V gene, J gene, clone size, CDR3 DNA, CDR3 protein. D genes are given only for firm matches. For some rows the clone size is stated as once, few or many, or as a class when expanded; others skip it.

d_call: NA; v_call: TRBV27; j_call: TRBJ2-5; clone_size: NA; cdr3_nt: TGTGCCAGCAGCCTAAGCCCGTACCAAGAGACCCAGTACTTC; cdr3_aa: CASSLSPYQETQYF
d_call: NA; v_call: TRBV11-2; j_call: TRBJ1-2; clone_size: NA; cdr3_nt: TGTGCCAGCAGCTCACCGCGCGGCTACACCTTC; cdr3_aa: CASSSPRGYTF
d_call: TRBD2; v_call: TRBV4-3; j_call: TRBJ2-5; clone_size: NA; cdr3_nt: TGCGCCAGCAGCACTCAAGGACTAGCGGGAGAGACCCAGTACTTC; cdr3_aa: CASSTQGLAGETQYF
d_call: NA; v_call: TRBV5-1; j_call: TRBJ1-2; clone_size: once; cdr3_nt: TGCGCCAGCAGCCCGGACGGGGACTATGGCTACACCTTC; cdr3_aa: CASSPDGDYGYTF
d_call: TRBD1; v_call: TRBV6-5; j_call: TRBJ1-5; clone_size: NA; cdr3_nt: TGTGCCAGCAGGATAACAGGGGATCAGCCCCAGCATTTT; cdr3_aa: CASRITGDQPQHF
d_call: TRBD1; v_call: TRBV6-5; j_call: TRBJ1-1; clone_size: few; cdr3_nt: TGTGCCAGCAGGATAGACAGGGGGCTTACTGAAGCTTTCTTT; cdr3_aa: CASRIDRGLTEAFF
d_call: NA; v_call: TRBV6-6; j_call: TRBJ1-1; clone_size: NA; cdr3_nt: TGTGCCAGTAGACTGCAACTCGCGGGCACTGAAGCTTTCTTT; cdr3_aa: CASRLQLAGTEAFF
d_call: NA; v_call: TRBV7-8; j_call: TRBJ1-2; clone_size: NA; cdr3_nt: TGTGCCAGCAGCTTAGATCCGGCGGGCTATGGCTACACCTTC; cdr3_aa: CASSLDPAGYGYTF
d_call: TRBD1; v_call: TRBV5-6; j_call: TRBJ2-1; clone_size: NA; cdr3_nt: TGTGCCAGCAGTGGGACAGGGACGTACAATGAGCAGTTCTTC; cdr3_aa: CASSGTGTYNEQFF
d_call: TRBD1; v_call: TRBV12-5; j_call: TRBJ1-5; clone_size: few; cdr3_nt: TGTGCTAGTGGTTTGGGGGGGGGAGGACAGGGGGCCCCTTGGCCCCAGCATTTT; cdr3_aa: CASGLGGGGQGAPWPQHF
d_call: TRBD1; v_call: TRBV5-4; j_call: TRBJ1-2; clone_size: NA; cdr3_nt: TGTGCCAGCAAAGGGGGACAGGGAGACTATGGCTACACCTTC; cdr3_aa: CASKGGQGDYGYTF
d_call: NA; v_call: TRBV18; j_call: TRBJ2-2; clone_size: NA; cdr3_nt: TGTGCCAGCTCACCAGGAGCTTTGAACACCGGGGAGCTGTTTTTT; cdr3_aa: CASSPGALNTGELFF
d_call: NA; v_call: TRBV12-5; j_call: TRBJ2-1; clone_size: NA; cdr3_nt: TGTGCTAGTGGTTTGGTAATTGGTCAGGGCTACAATGAGCAGTTCTTC; cdr3_aa: CASGLVIGQGYNEQFF
d_call: NA; v_call: TRBV5-1; j_call: TRBJ2-7; clone_size: NA; cdr3_nt: TGCGCCAGCAGCTTGGCCGGGGGGCTCACTCGGGACCGGGAGCAGTACTTC; cdr3_aa: CASSLAGGLTRDREQYF
d_call: TRBD1; v_call: TRBV28; j_call: TRBJ1-2; clone_size: NA; cdr3_nt: TGTGCCAGCAGGGGTCTCGGACAGGGGGCCTATGGCTACACCTTC; cdr3_aa: CASRGLGQGAYGYTF
d_call: NA; v_call: TRBV9; j_call: TRBJ2-7; clone_size: NA; cdr3_nt: TGTGCCAGCAGCCCCTCCGGGGAAGCCTACTACGAGCAGTACTTC; cdr3_aa: CASSPSGEAYYEQYF
d_call: NA; v_call: TRBV7-2; j_call: TRBJ2-3; clone_size: NA; cdr3_nt: TGTGCCAGCAGCTCTGCCGGTCTCAGGGGCTCAGATACGCAGTATTTT; cdr3_aa: CASSSAGLRGSDTQYF
d_call: NA; v_call: TRBV5-4; j_call: TRBJ2-2; clone_size: NA; cdr3_nt: TGTGCCAGCAGCTTGGCCGAGGGCAGGACCACCGGGGAGCTGTTTTTT; cdr3_aa: CASSLAEGRTTGELFF
d_call: TRBD1; v_call: TRBV15; j_call: TRBJ1-2; clone_size: NA; cdr3_nt: TGTGCCACCAGCAGGCCCCGACAGGGGCTTAACTATGGCTACACCTTC; cdr3_aa: CATSRPRQGLNYGYTF
d_call: NA; v_call: TRBV7-8; j_call: TRBJ2-7; clone_size: NA; cdr3_nt: TGTGCCAGCAGCTTAGAGGGGGGGATCGAGCAGTACTTC; cdr3_aa: CASSLEGGIEQYF
d_call: NA; v_call: TRBV10-2; j_call: TRBJ2-7; clone_size: few; cdr3_nt: TGCGCCAGCAAAGACCCCGGGACCTACGAGCAGTACTTC; cdr3_aa: CASKDPGTYEQYF
d_call: TRBD2; v_call: TRBV5-8; j_call: TRBJ2-2; clone_size: NA; cdr3_nt: TGTGCCAGCAGTTGGACTAGCGGATGGCTGCGGGAGCTGTTTTTT; cdr3_aa: CASSWTSGWLRELFF
d_call: TRBD1; v_call: TRBV19; j_call: TRBJ1-1; clone_size: NA; cdr3_nt: TGTGCCAGTAGATCGACAGGGGAATCTGAAGCTTTCTTT; cdr3_aa: CASRSTGESEAFF
d_call: TRBD1; v_call: TRBV7-2; j_call: TRBJ2-1; clone_size: NA; cdr3_nt: TGTGCCAGCAGGGACCGAGACAGGGGCGATGAGCAGTTCTTC; cdr3_aa: CASRDRDRGDEQFF
d_call: NA; v_call: TRBV5-6; j_call: TRBJ2-1; clone_size: NA; cdr3_nt: TGTGCCAGCAGCAGTGAGTTGGTAGGGGGATCCTACAATGAGCAGTTCTTC; cdr3_aa: CASSSELVGGSYNEQFF
d_call: NA; v_call: TRBV21-1; j_call: TRBJ2-7; clone_size: NA; cdr3_nt: TGTGCCAGCAGCACACCCTGGGGCCCCTGCGAACCCTACGAGCAGTACTTC; cdr3_aa: CASSTPWGPCEPYEQYF
d_call: NA; v_call: TRBV6-5; j_call: TRBJ1-5; clone_size: NA; cdr3_nt: TGTGCCAGCAGTTACTCGTCCCCCCAGGGCGGCCAGCCCCAGCATTTT; cdr3_aa: CASSYSSPQGGQPQHF
d_call: TRBD1; v_call: TRBV30; j_call: TRBJ2-6; clone_size: NA; cdr3_nt: TGTGCCTGGAGTAGAACCGGGACAGCCAGCTCTGGGGCCAACGTCCTGACTTTC; cdr3_aa: CAWSRTGTASSGANVLTF
d_call: TRBD2; v_call: TRBV5-1; j_call: TRBJ2-7; clone_size: once; cdr3_nt: TGCGCCAGCAGCTTGACTAGCGGGAGTCCTTCCTACGAGCAGTACTTC; cdr3_aa: CASSLTSGSPSYEQYF
d_call: NA; v_call: TRBV4-1; j_call: TRBJ1-3; clone_size: NA; cdr3_nt: TGCGCCAGCAGCCAAGGGGGTAGAGGGAGCTCTGGAAACACCATATATTTT; cdr3_aa: CASSQGGRGSSGNTIYF
d_call: TRBD1; v_call: TRBV5-1; j_call: TRBJ2-7; clone_size: NA; cdr3_nt: TGCGCCAGCAGCTTGGGGACAGGGCTATACGAGCAGTACTTC; cdr3_aa: CASSLGTGLYEQYF
d_call: NA; v_call: TRBV7-9; j_call: TRBJ1-2; clone_size: NA; cdr3_nt: TGTGCCAGCAGCTTAACTGCAGGGCTCTATGGCTACACCTTC; cdr3_aa: CASSLTAGLYGYTF
d_call: TRBD2; v_call: TRBV7-9; j_call: TRBJ2-2; clone_size: NA; cdr3_nt: TGTGCCAGTTTAGCGGGGGGACTAAGAACCGGGGAGCTGTTTTTT; cdr3_aa: CASLAGGLRTGELFF